These 29 T cell receptor beta chains originate from one sample sequenced in a study of control samples from healthy donors and cancer patients. The data were produced by immunoSEQ multiplex PCR, yet TCRdb's version contains in-frame clones alone and is incomplete. The sample consists of approximately 86,000 clones, approximately 86% of them appearing once. The material sequenced was blood. The receptors shown here come from a man in his thirties or forties in good health.

This chain joins TRBV28 and TRBJ1-6, with D possibly TRBD1 on 6 matching bases. Between the trimmed V and J ends, which lost 6 bases and 9 bases, there was a span of 21 bases. The CDR3 has 16 amino acids. CDR1 and CDR2 (germline): MDHEN, SYDVKM. This CDR3 is CASSQGQTAGSSPLHF. CDR3 DNA sequence: TGTGCCAGCAGCCAAGGACAGACCGCCGGGAGTTCACCCCTCCACTTT.

The rearrangement uses TRBV19 and TRBJ1-2; TRBD1 matches at 8 bases. Germline values: CDR1 LNHDA, CDR2 SQIVND (reference sequence). CDR3 length: 15 amino acids. The V segment lost 3 bases and the J segment 9 bases; nucleotides outside the gene matches: 12. The CDR3 loop is CASSIGDRLPASYTF. CDR3 in DNA: TGTGCCAGTAGTATCGGGGACAGGCTCCCGGCTAGCTACACCTTC. Looking up the rest from reference TRBV19 and TRBJ1-2 gives the full variable domain: DGGITQSPKYLFRKEGQNVTLSCEQNLNHDAMYWYRQDPGQGLRLIYYSQIVNDFQKGDIAEGYSVSREKKESFPLTVTSAQKNPTAFYLCASSIGDRLPASYTFGSGTRLTVV.

The J gene is TRBJ1-5, the V gene TRBV24-1; no clear D. The CDR3 totals 14 residues. Germline V gives CDR1 KGHDR, CDR2 SFDVKD. Trimming stripped 4 bases from V and 5 bases from J, with 11 bases between. CDR3 sequence: CATSEFGRDQPQHF. The CDR3, as DNA: TGTGCCACCAGTGAGTTTGGTCGGGATCAGCCCCAGCATTTT.

This rearrangement joins TRBV7-2 to TRBJ2-3; 14 bases align to TRBD2. Germline V lookup: CDR1 SGHTA, CDR2 FQGNSA. The CDR3 covers 17 residues. With V trimmed by 1 base and J by 5 bases, 5 bases remained unmatched. CDR3 loop: CASSLGRLAGGQDTQYF. The CDR3 DNA follows: TGTGCCAGCAGCTTAGGAAGACTAGCGGGGGGGCAAGATACGCAGTATTTT.

This chain joins TRBV4-1 and TRBJ2-2; D could derive from TRBD1 or TRBD2 (5 bases each). Germline CDR1 is MGHRA and CDR2 is YSYEKL. V was shortened by 0 bases and J by 3 bases, with 17 bases between the two germline ends. The CDR3 is 18 residues long. The CDR3 sequence is CASSQESTRGLYTGELFF. The CDR3, as DNA: TGCGCCAGCAGCCAAGAAAGTACTAGGGGCCTTTACACCGGGGAGCTGTTTTTT.

The gene calls are TRBV10-1 and TRBJ2-7, with 9 nucleotides matching TRBD2. CDR3 length: 15 residues. CDR1 WNHNN and CDR2 SYGVQD come from the germline V gene (reference sequence). The V and J ends lost 2 bases and 6 bases, in that order; junction bases with no gene match: 8. The CDR3 is CASSEEAGGPSEQYV. Here the CDR3 DNA reads TGCGCCAGCAGTGAGGAAGCGGGGGGCCCATCCGAGCAGTACGTC.

This clone has only a few counts. The chain has TRBV5-1 and TRBJ2-1; a weak D match, TRBD2 (5 bases). CDR1 SGHRS and CDR2 YFSETQ come from the germline V gene. The CDR3 is 13 residues long. Trimming removed 0 bases from V and 9 bases from J, with 10 bases in between. Written as DNA, the CDR3 is TGCGCCAGCAGCTTGGATAGCGTGGGTGAGCAGTTCTTC. Its protein is CASSLDSVGEQFF.

The chain couples TRBV7-9 to TRBJ2-1; D not certain. Per the germline V gene, CDR1 is SEHNR and CDR2 is FQNEAQ (reference sequence). V lost 5 bases and J lost 3, with 20 bases in between. The CDR3 covers 17 residues. The CDR3 sequence is CASSPYNGPSNYNEQFF. The CDR3 nucleotides are TGTGCCAGCAGCCCTTACAACGGCCCTTCGAACTACAATGAGCAGTTCTTC.

The chain carries TRBV7-9 and TRBJ1-1; tentatively, D is TRBD1 (6 bases). The V gene lost 5 bases and the J gene lost 0 bases, with 13 bases spanning the gap. The CDR3 covers 15 residues. Germline loops: CDR1 SEHNR, CDR2 FQNEAQ (reference sequence). The CDR3 here is CASSPRTAMNTEAFF. The CDR3 nucleotides read TGTGCCAGCAGCCCTCGGACAGCCATGAACACTGAAGCTTTCTTT.

The chain is built from TRBV12-3 or TRBV12-4 and TRBJ1-1; perhaps TRBD1 as D (5 bases). The CDR3 contains 13 residues. Trimming stripped 1 base from V and 5 bases from J, with 8 bases between. In DNA form, the CDR3 reads TGTGCCAGCAGTTTAGAAGGGGAAACTGAAGCTTTCTTT. Protein: CASSLEGETEAFF.

This clone has more than one count but fewer than ten. V and J are TRBV29-1 and TRBJ1-2; 9 bases match TRBD1. CDR1 is SQVTM and CDR2 is ANQGSEA in the germline V gene. After removal of 2 bases from V and 6 bases from J, the junction contained 13 bases not matched to a gene. CDR3 length equals 16 residues. The CDR3 reads CSVEKDRGFGRDGYTF. The CDR3, as DNA: TGCAGCGTTGAAAAGGACAGGGGCTTCGGAAGGGATGGCTACACCTTC.

The rearrangement joins TRBV6-2 or TRBV6-3 to TRBJ2-5; a weak D match, TRBD2 (5 bases). V was cut by 5 bases and J by 7 bases, with 14 bases left in between. This CDR3 spans 13 amino acids. The germline V gene encodes CDR1 MNHEY and CDR2 SVGEGT. The CDR3 protein is CASSPGVRGTQYF. The CDR3 nucleotides read TGTGCCAGCAGTCCCGGGGTTCGGGGGACCCAGTACTTC.

On this clone: One end of the junction does not line up with germline, which may come from a read error. This sequence joins TRBV7-7 and TRBJ1-6; the match to TRBD1 covers 9 bases. The germline CDR1 and CDR2 sequences are SSHAT and FNYEAQ (reference sequence). The CDR3 is 18 amino acids. CDR3 sequence (DNA): TGTGCTAGCAAAGGGTGGACAGGGGAGTTTTTAATGGCTTCACCCCTCCACTTT. It encodes CASKGWTGEFLMASPLHF.

The chain has TRBV23-1 and TRBJ2-3; 9 bases map to TRBD1. TRBV23-1 is identified as an open reading frame with a role that is uncertain. The CDR3 sequence is 17 residues long. V was clipped by 0 bases and J by 3 bases; unmatched bases: 7. CDR3: CASSQSWGTGITDTQYF. The CDR3, as DNA: TGCGCCAGCAGTCAATCGTGGGGGACAGGGATAACAGATACGCAGTATTTT.

The J gene is TRBJ2-1, the V gene TRBV5-6, with 10 bases that match TRBD2. Germline-derived CDR1 and CDR2 are SGHDT and YYEEEE. This CDR3 has 15 residues. V lost 4 bases and J lost 4; bases outside the gene matches: 5. Here the CDR3 DNA reads TGTGCCAGCAGCCGCCCGACTAGCGGGTACAATGAGCAGTTCTTC. This gives the protein CASSRPTSGYNEQFF.

This sequence joins TRBV6-2 or TRBV6-3 and TRBJ2-3; D perhaps matches TRBD1 (5 bases). The V and J ends lost 1 base and 4 bases respectively, with 9 bases between them. Germline values: CDR1 MNHEY, CDR2 SVGEGT. The length of the CDR3 is 14 residues. CDR3 nucleotides: TGTGCCAGCAGTTACTTGACAGTCTCAGATACGCAGTATTTT. Translated, it gives CASSYLTVSDTQYF.

CDR3 sequence: CASSQGREGQPQHF. As DNA, the CDR3 is TGCGCCAGCAGCCAAGGCAGGGAGGGTCAGCCCCAGCATTTT. The genes are TRBV4-1 and TRBJ1-5; tentatively, D is TRBD1 (5 bases). The CDR3 runs to 14 residues. CDR1 and CDR2 from the germline V gene are MGHRA and YSYEKL. Between the trimmed V and J ends, which lost 1 base and 6 bases, there was a span of 10 bases.

The rearrangement joins TRBV15 to TRBJ1-5; 7 nucleotides align to TRBD1. This CDR3 has 15 amino acids. CDR1 is LNHNV and CDR2 is YYDKDF in the germline V gene (reference sequence). J gave up 8 bases and V 3 bases, and 10 bases lay outside the gene matches. The CDR3 DNA is TGTGCCACCAGCAGGGAGACAGGGATCATCAAGCCCCAGCATTTT. Protein sequence: CATSRETGIIKPQHF.

This sequence joins TRBV9 and TRBJ1-1; D unclear. The CDR3 is 13 amino acids. In germline, CDR1 is SGDLS, CDR2 YYNGEE. V lost 3 bases and J lost 0, with 6 bases in between. The CDR3 nucleotides are TGTGCCAGCAGCGCGGAAGTGAACACTGAAGCTTTCTTT. Amino acids: CASSAEVNTEAFF.

This chain joins TRBV5-1 and TRBJ1-4; 11 bases agree with TRBD1. Losses at the gene ends were 6 bases for V and 7 bases for J; bases not matched to a gene: 8. Germline CDR1 and CDR2: SGHRS and YFSETQ. The CDR3 is 15 residues long. In DNA, the CDR3 is TGCGCCAGCATGGGACAGGGGGTTTTTGGTGAAAAACTGTTTTTT. It yields the protein CASMGQGVFGEKLFF.

This clone was seen just once. The CDR3 reads CASSLIVVMNTEAFF. Here the CDR3 DNA reads TGCGCCAGCAGCTTGATCGTCGTAATGAACACTGAAGCTTTCTTT. J is TRBJ1-1 and V is TRBV5-1, with D unclear. V was cut by 1 base and J by 0 bases, with 10 bases left in between. This CDR3 region has 15 residues. Looked up from germline, CDR1 is SGHRS and CDR2 is YFSETQ.

The chain has TRBV7-9 and TRBJ1-1, with D unclear. Germline CDR1 and CDR2: SEHNR and FQNEAQ (reference sequence). This CDR3 has 15 residues. Trimming took off 5 bases at V and 0 bases at J, with 13 bases between the two ends. The CDR3 protein is CASSAAQPMNTEAFF. CDR3 coding DNA: TGTGCCAGCAGCGCCGCGCAGCCTATGAACACTGAAGCTTTCTTT.

In this sample, this clone turned up once. This sequence joins TRBV19 and TRBJ2-2; D may correspond to TRBD1 or TRBD2 (5 bases each). Trimming took off 11 bases at V and 1 base at J, with 17 bases between the two ends. In germline, CDR1 is LNHDA, CDR2 SQIVND (reference sequence). This CDR3 spans 15 amino acids. CDR3 DNA: TGTGCCGTTAAGGACCTGGGACGGAACACCGGGGAGCTGTTTTTT. Amino acids: CAVKDLGRNTGELFF.

This clone was picked up a small number of times. The chain has TRBV30 and TRBJ1-3, with unresolved D. The CDR3 covers 14 residues. With 0 bases removed from V and 4 bases from J, the gap between germline ends came to 10 bases. The germline V gene encodes CDR1 GTSNPN and CDR2 SVGIG (reference sequence). The CDR3 DNA reads TGTGCCTGGAGTGTACATGGAGAAGGAAACACCATATATTTT. Translation gives CAWSVHGEGNTIYF. Full variable domain (missing parts from reference TRBV30 and TRBJ1-3): SQTIHQWPATLVQPVGSPLSLECTVEGTSNPNLYWYRQAAGRGLQLLFYSVGIGQISSEVPQNLSASRPQDRQFILSSKKLLLSDSGFYLCAWSVHGEGNTIYFGEGSWLTVV.

The chain links TRBV7-6 to TRBJ1-1; 8 positions match TRBD1. Germline trimming cut 2 bases from V and 4 bases from J; bases unmatched to any gene: 9. Germline CDR1 and CDR2: SGHVS and FNYEAQ. This CDR3 is 16 amino acids long. Here the CDR3 DNA reads TGTGCCAGCAGCTTACTGGTTGCAGGGGGCATCACTGAAGCTTTCTTT. It specifies CASSLLVAGGITEAFF.

The J gene is TRBJ1-2, the V gene TRBV28, with a weak D call TRBD1 (6 bases). CDR3 length: 15 residues. V shed 6 bases and J shed 5 bases, with 19 bases lying between them. Germline V CDR1 and CDR2: MDHEN, SYDVKM. DNA for the CDR3: TGTGCCAGCAGCGGGGGTAGACAGGTTGAATATGGCTACACCTTC. Translated: CASSGGRQVEYGYTF.

The chain joins TRBV7-8 to TRBJ2-2; D call uncertain. Germline V gene data show CDR1 as SGHVS and CDR2 as FQNEAQ. Trimming cost V 1 base and J 4 bases, with 10 bases left between them. The length of the CDR3 is 15 residues. CDR3 sequence: CASSLGVRGTGELFF. DNA of the CDR3: TGTGCCAGCAGCTTAGGAGTACGAGGCACCGGGGAGCTGTTTTTT.

The chain couples TRBV2 to TRBJ2-7; 7 bases fit TRBD2. Germline V gene sequence: CDR1 SNHLY, CDR2 FYNNEI. The CDR3 is 14 residues long. V was clipped by 4 bases and J by 0 bases; unmatched bases: 3. The CDR3 DNA reads as TGTGCCAGCAGTGCGAGCGGGGCCTCCTACGAGCAGTACGTC. As protein: CASSASGASYEQYV.

The chain links TRBV6-5 to TRBJ1-1, with D unresolved. The CDR3 spans 14 residues. V lost 1 base and J lost 3, with 9 bases in between. CDR1 and CDR2 (germline): MNHEY, SVGAGI. CDR3 DNA sequence: TGTGCCAGCAGTTACTTTTCCGGGGACACTGAAGCTTTCTTT. Its translation: CASSYFSGDTEAFF.